This T cell receptor beta chain was documented in a study of blood T cells in healthy people across ages. Study at large: In model experiments, template switching was able to capture about one barcoded beta molecule for every two T cells that were present.

A second PCR, run for roughly 7 to 12 cycles, used a sample-barcoded 5' primer plus a J-beta primer mix. MiXCR, run by TCRdb on the 5' RACE reads, gives a single entry per CDR3 protein. The data hold 1.5 million to 2 million distinct CDR3 sequences, with over 25% observed a single time. The CDR3 has 13 residues. CDR1 is MDHEN, CDR2 SYDVKM, per germline. As for this clonotype: A much larger clone lies a single base off, so this may be a read error.

This chain connects TRBV28 to TRBJ2-1, with 7 bases aligning to TRBD2. Material for sequencing was blood. The sequence was collected from a young woman in good health. The CDR3 loop is CTSSPGEGNEQFF. CDR3 DNA sequence: TGTACCAGCAGTCCCGGGGAGGGCAATGAGCAGTTCTTC.